This is a list of T cell receptor beta chains from one sample in a study of technical replicates of blood from a few donors. Produced via immunoSEQ multiplex PCR; TCRdb's table is partial and in-frame only. This table holds tens of thousands of clones, roughly 86% found once. Sequencing was performed on PBMCs. The receptor set was obtained from a human donor in good health. Some clones in this sample may be carry-over from other donors' samples. The CDR3 runs from the conserved cysteine through the conserved F or W. The D gene is left open where the match is weak. Rows may omit the clone size; those that give it use once, few, many or a size class.

NA	TRBV5-8	TRBJ1-2	medium-sized	CASSFPGANYGYTF	TGTGCCAGCAGCTTCCCAGGCGCTAACTATGGCTACACCTTC
TRBD1	TRBV7-2	TRBJ1-3	NA	CASSRGQGAGNTIYF	TGTGCCAGCAGTCGCGGACAGGGTGCTGGAAACACCATATATTTT
NA	TRBV7-9	TRBJ2-1	NA	CASSYTEGGEQFF	TGTGCCAGCAGCTACACCGAAGGCGGTGAGCAGTTCTTC
TRBD2	TRBV7-9	TRBJ2-5	NA	CASSFLASGLYQETQYF	TGTGCCAGCAGCTTTCTGGCTAGCGGGCTGTACCAAGAGACCCAGTACTTC
NA	TRBV9	TRBJ2-3	NA	CASSGQGSTDTQYF	TGTGCCAGCAGCGGGCAGGGGAGCACAGATACGCAGTATTTT
NA	TRBV5-6	TRBJ2-7	NA	CASSLTDKSSTYF	TGTGCCAGCAGCTTGACGGACAAATCGAGTACGTACTTC
NA	TRBV27	TRBJ1-5	NA	CASSPQTGSNQPQHF	TGTGCCAGCAGTCCCCAGACAGGTAGCAATCAGCCCCAGCATTTT
NA	TRBV15	TRBJ1-1	NA	CATSRVTGSRVNTEAFF	TGTGCCACCAGCAGAGTGACAGGTTCTCGGGTGAACACTGAAGCTTTCTTT
TRBD1	TRBV6-5	TRBJ2-1	NA	CASSRDRGIGNEQFF	TGTGCCAGCAGTCGGGACAGGGGAATCGGGAATGAGCAGTTCTTC
NA	TRBV11-2	TRBJ2-5	NA	CASSVVAGTIQETQYF	TGTGCCAGCAGCGTAGTTGCGGGGACCATCCAAGAGACCCAGTACTTC
NA	TRBV4-1	TRBJ2-3	NA	CASSPGWRDTQYF	TGCGCCAGCAGCCCGGGCTGGAGGGATACGCAGTATTTT
TRBD2	TRBV7-2	TRBJ2-7	NA	CASSLLSGSWNEQYF	TGTGCCAGCAGCCTACTTAGCGGGAGCTGGAACGAGCAGTACTTC
TRBD1	TRBV5-4	TRBJ2-7	NA	CASSLGGTAYEQYF	TGTGCCAGCAGCTTGGGGGGGACAGCCTACGAGCAGTACTTC
TRBD1	TRBV29-1	TRBJ1-1	NA	CSVSPGTGYTEAFF	TGCAGCGTGAGTCCCGGGACAGGGTACACTGAAGCTTTCTTT
TRBD1	TRBV7-7	TRBJ2-5	NA	CASSWGDRRQETQYF	TGTGCCAGCAGCTGGGGGGACAGGCGACAAGAGACCCAGTACTTC
NA	TRBV5-1	TRBJ1-1	NA	CASSPQGGRTEAFF	TGCGCCAGCAGCCCTCAGGGAGGTCGGACTGAAGCTTTCTTT
TRBD2	TRBV28	TRBJ2-5	NA	CASSFDYGVGLAGVGETQYF	TGTGCCAGCAGTTTCGATTACGGGGTAGGACTAGCGGGAGTGGGGGAGACCCAGTACTTC
NA	TRBV19	TRBJ2-3	NA	CASSPGTLGTDTQYF	TGTGCCAGTAGCCCCGGGACTCTGGGCACAGATACGCAGTATTTT
TRBD1	TRBV7-9	TRBJ1-6	NA	CASSADRGSYAPLHF	TGTGCCAGCAGCGCGGACAGGGGGTCTTATGCACCCCTCCACTTT
TRBD1	TRBV6-1	TRBJ2-2	NA	CASSESGPGGKRTGELFF	TGTGCCAGCAGTGAAAGTGGGCCAGGGGGCAAACGGACCGGGGAGCTGTTTTTT
TRBD1	TRBV9	TRBJ1-1	NA	CASSEWTGGADTEAFF	TGTGCCAGCAGCGAATGGACAGGGGGCGCCGACACTGAAGCTTTCTTT
NA	TRBV6-5	TRBJ2-1	NA	CASSSRQVEIYEQFF	TGTGCCAGCAGTTCCCGACAGGTGGAGATTTATGAGCAGTTCTTC
TRBD1	TRBV10-2	TRBJ1-2	NA	CASSEQGGSYGYTF	TGCGCCAGCAGCGAACAGGGGGGATCCTATGGCTACACCTTC
TRBD2	TRBV5-4	TRBJ2-3	NA	CAIRLAGAEDTQYF	TGTGCCATAAGACTAGCGGGGGCCGAGGATACGCAGTATTTT
NA	TRBV7-2	TRBJ2-5	NA	CASSLGLAQETQYF	TGTGCCAGCAGCCTGGGACTGGCCCAAGAGACCCAGTACTTC
NA	TRBV19	TRBJ1-1	NA	CASSVRSGGGTEAFF	TGTGCCAGTAGTGTCCGATCGGGTGGTGGCACTGAAGCTTTCTTT
NA	TRBV30	TRBJ1-1	NA	CAWSEGKNTEAFF	TGTGCCTGGAGTGAGGGGAAGAACACTGAAGCTTTCTTT
NA	TRBV4-3	TRBJ1-1	NA	CASSQAGNTEAFF	TGCGCCAGCAGCCAAGCCGGTAACACTGAAGCTTTCTTT
TRBD1	TRBV5-4	TRBJ1-2	NA	CASSTRGQGGGYTF	TGTGCCAGCAGCACCCGGGGGCAGGGGGGAGGCTACACCTTC
NA	TRBV5-1	TRBJ2-2	NA	CASSLNRERTGELFF	TGCGCCAGCAGCTTGAACAGGGAACGCACCGGGGAGCTGTTTTTT
TRBD1	TRBV9	TRBJ2-2	NA	CASSADRGNTGELFF	TGTGCCAGCAGCGCGGACAGGGGAAACACCGGGGAGCTGTTTTTT
NA	TRBV18	TRBJ1-2	NA	CASSRSDTYGYTF	TGTGCCAGCTCTCGTTCTGACACCTATGGCTACACCTTC
TRBD1	TRBV10-3	TRBJ1-6	NA	CATRQGKNSPLHF	TGTGCCACAAGACAGGGTAAGAATTCACCCCTCCACTTT
TRBD2	TRBV11-2	TRBJ2-5	NA	CASSSPTSGKETQYF	TGTGCCAGCAGCTCTCCGACTAGCGGTAAAGAGACCCAGTACTTC
NA	TRBV4-3	TRBJ2-7	NA	CASSQDWSRNYEQYF	TGCGCCAGCAGCCAAGATTGGTCCAGAAACTACGAGCAGTACTTC
NA	TRBV19	TRBJ1-1	NA	CASSMIWANTEAFF	TGTGCCAGTAGTATGATTTGGGCCAACACTGAAGCTTTCTTT
TRBD1	TRBV7-9	TRBJ1-6	NA	CASSTEGAKNSPLHF	TGTGCCAGCAGCACAGAGGGGGCCAAGAATTCACCCCTCCACTTT
NA	TRBV9	TRBJ2-5	NA	CASSVAWVRRETQYF	TGTGCCAGCAGCGTAGCTTGGGTGAGGAGGGAGACCCAGTACTTC
NA	TRBV6-5	TRBJ1-5	NA	CASRRAYSNQPQHF	TGTGCCAGCAGACGCGCTTATAGCAATCAGCCCCAGCATTTT
NA	TRBV29-1	TRBJ1-2	NA	CSVDTVNYGYTF	TGCAGCGTTGACACTGTTAACTATGGCTACACCTTC
NA	TRBV5-1	TRBJ2-7	NA	CASSLASAATYEQYF	TGCGCCAGCAGCTTGGCTTCGGCAGCGACCTACGAGCAGTACTTC
NA	TRBV10-3	TRBJ2-3	few	CAIREPSGVGEDTDTQYF	TGTGCCATCAGAGAGCCCTCGGGGGTTGGCGAGGACACAGATACGCAGTATTTT
NA	TRBV4-1	TRBJ1-2	NA	CASSQGLDYGYTF	TGCGCCAGCAGCCAGGGACTCGACTATGGCTACACCTTC
NA	TRBV9	TRBJ2-1	NA	CASSVSGGNYNEQFF	TGTGCCAGCAGCGTATCGGGGGGCAATTACAATGAGCAGTTCTTC
NA	TRBV2	TRBJ1-1	NA	CASKHRDGTEAFF	TGTGCCAGCAAACACAGGGACGGAACTGAAGCTTTCTTT
NA	TRBV11-2	TRBJ1-4	NA	CASSLGELTGSREKLFF	TGTGCCAGCAGCTTAGGGGAACTTACAGGGTCTCGGGAAAAACTGTTTTTT
TRBD1	TRBV4-3	TRBJ1-1	NA	CASSHLRQGVSEAFF	TGCGCCAGCAGCCACCTTCGACAGGGAGTGTCTGAAGCTTTCTTT
TRBD2	TRBV7-9	TRBJ2-1	NA	CASSSHGLAGPYNEQFF	TGTGCCAGCAGCTCACACGGACTAGCGGGGCCGTACAATGAGCAGTTCTTC
TRBD2	TRBV5-6	TRBJ2-7	medium-sized	CASSGGLAGGYEQYF	TGTGCCAGCAGCGGGGGACTAGCGGGGGGCTACGAGCAGTACTTC
NA	TRBV4-1	TRBJ1-1	NA	CASSQDPTDRTEAFF	TGCGCCAGCAGCCAAGATCCCACTGATCGCACTGAAGCTTTCTTT
TRBD1	TRBV7-9	TRBJ1-1	NA	CASSSNRDRNTEAFF	TGTGCCAGCAGCTCAAACCGGGACAGGAACACTGAAGCTTTCTTT
NA	TRBV5-1	TRBJ1-5	NA	CASSWDMNQPQHF	TGCGCCAGCAGCTGGGACATGAATCAGCCCCAGCATTTT
NA	TRBV5-1	TRBJ2-5	NA	CASSPGLQTGTQETQYF	TGCGCCAGCAGCCCGGGACTGCAAACCGGGACTCAAGAGACCCAGTACTTC
NA	TRBV14	TRBJ2-2	NA	CASSQGRAFNTGELFF	TGTGCCAGCAGCCAAGGCAGGGCCTTTAACACCGGGGAGCTGTTTTTT
TRBD2	TRBV6-1	TRBJ2-7	NA	CASGRGLEYEQYF	TGTGCCAGCGGGCGGGGGTTAGAATACGAGCAGTACTTC